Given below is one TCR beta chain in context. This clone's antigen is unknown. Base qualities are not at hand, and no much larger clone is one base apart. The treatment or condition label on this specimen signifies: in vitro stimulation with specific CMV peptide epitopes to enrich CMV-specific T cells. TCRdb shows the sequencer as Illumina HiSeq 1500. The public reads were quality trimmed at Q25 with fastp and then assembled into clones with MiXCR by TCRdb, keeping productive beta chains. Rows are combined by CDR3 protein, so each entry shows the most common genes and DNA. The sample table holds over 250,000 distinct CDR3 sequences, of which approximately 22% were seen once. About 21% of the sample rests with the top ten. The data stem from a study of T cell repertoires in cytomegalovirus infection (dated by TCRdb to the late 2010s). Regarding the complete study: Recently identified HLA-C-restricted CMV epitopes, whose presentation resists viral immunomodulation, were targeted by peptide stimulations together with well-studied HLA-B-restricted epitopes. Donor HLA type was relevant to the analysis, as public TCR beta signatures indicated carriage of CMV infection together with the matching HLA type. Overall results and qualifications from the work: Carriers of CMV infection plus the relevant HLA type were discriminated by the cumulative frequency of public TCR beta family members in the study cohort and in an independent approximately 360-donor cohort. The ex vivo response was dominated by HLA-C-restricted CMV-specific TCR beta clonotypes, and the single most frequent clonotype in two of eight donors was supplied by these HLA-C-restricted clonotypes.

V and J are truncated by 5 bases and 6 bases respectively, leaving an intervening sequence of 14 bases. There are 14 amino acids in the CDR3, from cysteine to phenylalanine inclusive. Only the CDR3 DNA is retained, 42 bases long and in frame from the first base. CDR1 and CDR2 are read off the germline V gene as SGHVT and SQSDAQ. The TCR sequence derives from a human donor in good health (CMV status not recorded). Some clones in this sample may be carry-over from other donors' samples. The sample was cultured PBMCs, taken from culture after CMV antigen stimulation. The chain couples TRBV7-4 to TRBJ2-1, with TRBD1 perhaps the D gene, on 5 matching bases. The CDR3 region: CASSPEWGPNEQFF. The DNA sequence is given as TGTGCCAGCAGCCCCGAGTGGGGCCCCAATGAGCAGTTCTTC. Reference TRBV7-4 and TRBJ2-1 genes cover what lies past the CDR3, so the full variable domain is GAGVSQSPRYKVAKRGRDVALRCDSISGHVTLYWYRQTLGQGSEVLTYSQSDAQRDKSGRPSGRFSAERPERSVSTLKIQRTEQGDSAVYLCASSPEWGPNEQFFGPGTRLTVL.